The 10 T cell receptor beta chains below were found in one sample sequenced in a study of OX40 agonist ivuxolimab in advanced cancers. The repertoire was sequenced with immunoSEQ multiplex PCR; TCRdb's copy has only in-frame clones and lacks some. The repertoire holds about 22,000 clones, 70% to 85% seen once, with roughly 29% in the top ten. Sequencing used CD4+ or CD8+ T cells sorted from blood, obtained in a trial of the OX40 agonist ivuxolimab. The receptors stem from an adult with an advanced solid tumor such as melanoma, head and neck, liver or kidney cancer.

The V gene is TRBV29-1, the J gene TRBJ2-3; D could derive from TRBD1 or TRBD2 (5 bases each). V was cut by 1 base and J by 5 bases, with 19 bases left in between. This CDR3 spans 16 amino acids. Germline CDR1 SQVTM, CDR2 ANQGSEA. CDR3: CSVEVGTELMLDTQYF. In nucleotides, the CDR3 is TGCAGCGTTGAAGTGGGGACGGAGCTTATGTTAGATACGCAGTATTTT.

This chain joins TRBV7-9 and TRBJ1-1; D is unresolved. The CDR3 is 12 residues long. Germline CDR1 is SEHNR and CDR2 is FQNEAQ (reference sequence). Trimming removed 6 bases from V and 1 base from J, with 6 bases in between. CDR3 nucleotides: TGTGCCAGCAGTTCCCCGAACACTGAAGCTTTCTTT. Protein: CASSSPNTEAFF. Using reference TRBV7-9 and TRBJ1-1 for the parts outside the CDR3, the full variable domain is DTGVSQNPRHKITKRGQNVTFRCDPISEHNRLYWYRQTLGQGPEFLTYFQNEAQLEKSRLLSDRFSAERPKGSFSTLEIQRTEQGDSAMYLCASSSPNTEAFFGQGTRLTVV.

The rearrangement uses TRBV7-9 and TRBJ2-2, with a weak D call TRBD2 (6 bases). The length of the CDR3 is 12 residues. V was trimmed by 5 bases and J by 7 bases, leaving 8 bases between them. Germline loops: CDR1 SEHNR, CDR2 FQNEAQ (reference sequence). As DNA, the CDR3 is TGTGCCAGCAGCGAGACTAGCGGGGAGCTGTTTTTT. This encodes CASSETSGELFF.

The chain uses TRBV21-1 and TRBJ2-3; no check of the table's D call, TRBD2, against the DNA was made. TRBV21-1 is given as a pseudogene. This CDR3 spans 16 amino acids. CDR3 loop: CASSKPLAGDKDTQYF. CDR3 bases: TGTGCCAGCAGCAAACCACTAGCGGGAGACAAAGATACGCAGTATTTT.

The V call is TRBV5-1, the J call TRBJ1-1; D not resolved. V lost 0 bases to trimming and J lost 5 bases, with 14 bases between them. This CDR3 spans 15 amino acids. From germline, CDR1 is SGHRS and CDR2 YFSETQ. The CDR3 region is CASSLDPGSGTEAFF. In DNA, the CDR3 is TGCGCCAGCAGCTTGGACCCGGGGAGTGGGACTGAAGCTTTCTTT.

The gene calls are TRBV4-1 and TRBJ1-4, with D possibly TRBD1 on 5 matching bases. The CDR3 length is 14 residues. V was cut by 4 bases and J by 7 bases, with 13 bases left in between. CDR1 is MGHRA and CDR2 is YSYEKL in the germline V gene. The CDR3: CASSPQDSSEKLFF. Here the CDR3 DNA reads TGCGCCAGCAGCCCACAGGATTCGAGTGAAAAACTGTTTTTT.

The J gene is TRBJ2-2, the V gene TRBV15; tentatively, D is TRBD1 (6 bases). The ends were cut back, 2 bases at V and 7 bases at J, with 14 bases in the middle. The CDR3 is 15 residues long. CDR1 LNHNV and CDR2 YYDKDF come from the germline V gene (reference sequence). The CDR3 DNA sequence: TGTGCCACCAGCAGATCGGGCAGGGGTGTCGGGGAGCTGTTTTTT. As protein: CATSRSGRGVGELFF. The full variable domain, rest sourced from reference TRBV15 and TRBJ2-2, is DAMVIQNPRYQVTQFGKPVTLSCSQTLNHNVMYWYQQKSSQAPKLLFHYYDKDFNNEADTPDNFQSRRPNTSFCFLDIRSPGLGDTAMYLCATSRSGRGVGELFFGEGSRLTVL.

The chain recombines TRBV5-1 with TRBJ2-1, with D possibly matching TRBD2 (5 bases). Trimming left V 0 bases short and J 8 bases short, with 12 bases between. The CDR3 is made up of 14 amino acids. The germline gives CDR1 SGHRS, CDR2 YFSETQ. CDR3 in amino acids: CASSLGGPGYEQFF. CDR3 in DNA: TGCGCCAGCAGCTTGGGCGGGCCGGGCTATGAGCAGTTCTTC.

V and J are TRBV5-6 and TRBJ2-7, with TRBD2 matching over 8 bases. The CDR3 totals 17 residues. CDR1 and CDR2 (germline): SGHDT, YYEEEE. V shed 4 bases, J shed 6 bases, and the junction held 18 bases outside the gene matches. The CDR3 loop is CASSPGPAGDFLGEQYF. The CDR3 nucleotides are TGTGCCAGCAGCCCGGGGCCAGCGGGAGATTTTTTGGGCGAGCAGTACTTC.

The chain combines TRBV19 with TRBJ2-7, with 12 bases lining up with TRBD2. V lost 5 bases, J lost 5 bases, and 7 bases stayed unmatched. This CDR3 comprises 15 residues. CDR1 is LNHDA and CDR2 is SQIVND in the germline V gene (reference sequence). The CDR3 loop is CASSPSSGRAHEQYF. The DNA for the CDR3 is TGTGCCAGTAGTCCTTCTAGCGGGAGGGCCCACGAGCAGTACTTC.